One TCR beta chain is described in this entry. The antigen is unknown. V was clipped by 4 bases and J by 4 bases; unmatched bases: 13. This CDR3 has 17 residues. Germline CDR1 and CDR2: SGDLS and YYNGEE. This sample is drawn from a study of cytomegalovirus exposure and HLA in healthy donors. General observations from the study: The investigators catalogued 150 or so TCR beta chains as cytomegalovirus-associated. Indistinguishability led to the exclusion of some V segments, TRBV6-2 and TRBV6-3 included. Fewer N-insertions than the roughly 700-donor mean were reportedly shown by an Asian-associated ancestry cluster in a later analysis. About 87% or about 30% of the time was how often most TCR beta V segments were productive, according to an earlier analysis.

Primers included in the PCR were 60 Vbeta and 13 Jbeta primers. Method: immunoSEQ multiplex PCR; TCRdb's copy keeps in-frame clones and lacks some. Here the sample spans about 120,000 clones, 65% to 75% being singletons. This TCR was recovered from a man aged 30 to 39 in good health and CMV-seropositive. This rearrangement joins TRBV9 to TRBJ2-7, with 11 bases fitting TRBD2. Sequencing was carried out using PBMCs. The CDR3: CASSSRDSGGAAYEQYF. CDR3 sequence (DNA): TGTGCCAGCAGCTCCCGTGATAGCGGGGGGGCCGCGTACGAGCAGTACTTC.